What follows are 21 T cell receptor beta chains derived from one specimen sequenced in a study of T cells in Graves' hyperthyroidism and ophthalmopathy. What was amplified from RNA transcripts were TCR beta CDR3 regions. In the first-round RT-PCR of the TCR CDR3, the HTBI primer set was used. TCRdb reanalysed the multiplex PCR reads using MiXCR and keeps one entry per CDR3 protein. The table includes approximately 520,000 distinct CDR3 sequences, around a quarter detected once. Sequenced sample: blood. All receptors come from a woman aged 30 to 39 with Graves' ophthalmopathy.

The table lists this clonotype with many counts. The V gene is TRBV4-1, the J gene TRBJ1-2; 7 bases match TRBD1. CDR1 and CDR2 (germline): MGHRA, YSYEKL. This CDR3 region has 14 residues. V dropped 4 bases and J dropped 4; count of bases not matched to a gene: 6. CDR3 nucleotides: TGCGCCAGCAGCCCCTGGGACAGAAGCTATGGCTACACCTTC. As protein: CASSPWDRSYGYTF.

Ten or more counts support this clonotype. The J gene is TRBJ1-1, the V gene TRBV20-1, with D uncertain. The CDR3 is 13 residues long. CDR1 and CDR2 (germline): DFQATT, SNEGSKA (reference sequence). The V and J ends lost 3 bases and 4 bases respectively, with 12 bases between them. In nucleotides, the CDR3 is TGCAGTGCTAGGGAGGGTGCATTCACTGAAGCTTTCTTT. Amino acids: CSAREGAFTEAFF.

This clonotype was seen at least ten times. The chain recombines TRBV20-1 with TRBJ1-1; D is perhaps TRBD1 (6 bases). The CDR3 consists of 16 residues. CDR1 is DFQATT and CDR2 is SNEGSKA in the germline V gene (reference sequence). Between the trimmed V and J ends, which lost 0 bases and 4 bases, there was a span of 18 bases. The CDR3 DNA sequence: TGCAGTGCTAGAGATAGCAGGGGCGATTCGGGCACTGAAGCTTTCTTT. This encodes CSARDSRGDSGTEAFF.

This clonotype has at least ten counts. V usage is TRBV6-5 and J usage is TRBJ1-2; no clear D. The germline V gene encodes CDR1 MNHEY and CDR2 SVGAGI. V dropped 6 bases and J dropped 8 bases, with 13 bases sitting between them. CDR3 size: 12 residues. CDR3 bases: TGTGCCAGCAGGCCGGCGTTGTTAGGCTACACCTTC. Translating it yields CASRPALLGYTF.

This clonotype has a count of ten or more. The chain has TRBV5-4 and TRBJ2-6; a possible D gene is TRBD1 (5 bases). The germline V and J ends were trimmed by 2 bases and 1 base, with 13 bases remaining between them. Per germline, CDR1 SGHNT and CDR2 YYREEE (reference sequence). The CDR3 totals 17 residues. This CDR3 is CASSFQGYGSGANVLTF. Written as DNA, the CDR3 is TGTGCCAGCAGCTTTCAGGGTTATGGTTCTGGGGCCAACGTCCTGACTTTC.

This clonotype was counted ten times or more. The chain is built from TRBV6-5 and TRBJ2-7, with D tentatively TRBD1 (6 bases). The CDR3 spans 16 residues. Germline values: CDR1 MNHEY, CDR2 SVGAGI. V gave up 4 bases and J gave up 5 bases, with 21 bases separating them. CDR3 DNA: TGTGCCAGCAGTTTACCCCAGGGGCAAAGGGGTAACGAGCAGTACTTC. Translated: CASSLPQGQRGNEQYF.

The chain has TRBV5-1 and TRBJ2-2, with D perhaps TRBD2 (5 bases). Per the germline V gene, CDR1 is SGHRS and CDR2 is YFSETQ. The CDR3 extends over 19 amino acids. Deletions cut 5 bases from V and 0 bases from J, with 23 bases between. CDR3 DNA: TGCGCCAGCAGAGGAAACGGGCTAGCAGAAAAATCGAACACCGGGGAGCTGTTTTTT. Translated: CASRGNGLAEKSNTGELFF.

This chain connects TRBV6-1 to TRBJ1-2; 10 positions agree with TRBD1. V gave up 7 bases and J gave up 9 bases; unmatched junction bases: 8. Germline V lookup: CDR1 MNHNS, CDR2 SASEGT. The CDR3 length is 13 residues. The CDR3 reads CASTLGGQGRYTF. The CDR3 DNA reads TGTGCCAGCACCCTTGGGGGACAGGGGCGCTACACCTTC.

This chain joins TRBV12-3 or TRBV12-4 and TRBJ2-7; D might be TRBD1 (6 bases). The CDR3 spans 14 residues. V gave up 6 bases and J gave up 7 bases, with 19 bases separating them. DNA of the CDR3: TGTGCCAGCAGATACTCACAGGGTGTGAGGGAGCAGTACTTC. Protein: CASRYSQGVREQYF.

This clonotype occurred many times. V usage is TRBV7-2 and J usage is TRBJ1-2; D remains unclear. In germline, CDR1 is SGHTA, CDR2 FQGNSA. V was shortened by 0 bases and J by 5 bases, with 13 bases between the two germline ends. The CDR3 spans 15 residues. The CDR3 spells CASSLAQASVYGYTF. In DNA, the CDR3 is TGTGCCAGCAGCTTAGCGCAGGCTTCCGTGTATGGCTACACCTTC.

This clonotype was observed many times. The chain uses TRBV30 and TRBJ2-7; 11 bases line up with TRBD2. Germline V gives CDR1 GTSNPN, CDR2 SVGIG (reference sequence). The V gene end was trimmed by 2 bases and the J gene end by 2 bases; junction bases not matched to a gene: 2. This CDR3 is built from 14 residues. CDR3 sequence: CAWSLSGGAYEQYF. CDR3 in DNA: TGTGCCTGGAGTCTTAGCGGGGGGGCCTACGAGCAGTACTTC.

This clonotype came up a few times. This rearrangement joins TRBV5-1 to TRBJ1-6; D ambiguous. Looked up from germline, CDR1 is SGHRS and CDR2 is YFSETQ. V gave up 2 bases and J gave up 9 bases, with 12 bases separating them. CDR3 length equals 14 residues. The CDR3 nucleotides are TGCGCCAGCAGCTTCGGGGTAATCGGTTCACCCCTCCACTTT. Translated: CASSFGVIGSPLHF.

A few counts support this clonotype. V and J are TRBV19 and TRBJ1-1, with D possibly being TRBD1 (5 bases). CDR3 length: 13 residues. Germline V gene sequence: CDR1 LNHDA, CDR2 SQIVND (reference sequence). The V gene lost 7 bases and the J gene lost 11 bases, with 20 bases spanning the gap. CDR3 nucleotide sequence: TGTGCCAGTACTCCGCCCCGCAGGGCATGGGCTTTCTTT. Translated: CASTPPRRAWAFF.

The rearrangement uses TRBV28 and TRBJ2-2; no firm D call. The germline V and J ends were trimmed by 2 bases and 6 bases, with 10 bases remaining between them. Germline CDR1 and CDR2: MDHEN and SYDVKM. This CDR3 is 14 amino acids long. CDR3 protein: CASSLNALAGELFF. Written as DNA, the CDR3 is TGTGCCAGCAGTTTAAATGCTTTAGCCGGGGAGCTGTTTTTT.

This clonotype was picked up many times. The chain employs TRBV2 and TRBJ1-5; 9 bases line up with TRBD1. The junction had 6 bases not matched to a gene; V was cut back by 5 bases and J by 4 bases. The germline V gene has CDR1 SNHLY and CDR2 FYNNEI. The CDR3 loop spans 15 amino acids. CDR3 in amino acids: CASSKMTGGNQPQHF. For the CDR3, the DNA is TGTGCCAGCAGTAAAATGACAGGGGGGAATCAGCCCCAGCATTTT.

This clonotype was seen a handful of times. This chain links TRBV29-1 with TRBJ2-2; possibly TRBD1 or TRBD2 for D (5 bases each). The CDR3 sequence is 12 residues long. The germline CDR1 and CDR2 sequences are SQVTM and ANQGSEA. V shed 2 bases and J shed 6 bases, with 7 bases lying between them. This CDR3 reads CSVELGAGELFF. CDR3 in DNA: TGCAGCGTTGAATTGGGGGCCGGGGAGCTGTTTTTT.

This clonotype was detected many times. The V and J genes are TRBV5-1 and TRBJ2-5; 9 bases align to TRBD1. The CDR3 is 15 amino acids. Germline CDR1 and CDR2: SGHRS and YFSETQ. V gave up 7 bases and J gave up 0 bases; unmatched junction bases: 7. In DNA form, the CDR3 reads TGCGCCAGCGCCGGGGACAGGGATAACCAAGAGACCCAGTACTTC. It encodes CASAGDRDNQETQYF. Full variable domain (rest looked up from reference TRBV5-1 and TRBJ2-5): KAGVTQTPRYLIKTRGQQVTLSCSPISGHRSVSWYQQTPGQGLQFLFEYFSETQRNKGNFPGRFSGRQFSNSRSEMNVSTLELGDSALYLCASAGDRDNQETQYFGPGTRLLVL.

This clonotype has only one observation. This chain links TRBV6-2 or TRBV6-3 with TRBJ2-5, with unresolved D. The CDR3 has 13 residues. Germline V CDR1 and CDR2: MNHEY, SVGEGT. The germline V and J ends were trimmed by 7 bases and 3 bases, with 12 bases remaining between them. CDR3 amino acids: CASNERAKETQYF. The CDR3 nucleotides are TGTGCCAGCAACGAGAGAGCGAAAGAGACCCAGTACTTC.

In the case of this clonotype: Relative to the germline gene, one junction end is altered; a read error may explain this. The chain joins TRBV6-5 to TRBJ2-7, with 8 bases identical to TRBD1. The CDR3 totals 14 residues. The germline CDR1 and CDR2 sequences are MNHEY and SVGAGI. The CDR3 DNA reads TGTGCCAGCAGTTTCGACAGGGGTCCCTACGAGCCGTACTTC. Translating gives CASSFDRGPYEPYF.

This clonotype was seen once. The chain recombines TRBV5-1 with TRBJ1-2; D is perhaps TRBD1 (5 bases). Between the trimmed V and J ends, which lost 5 bases and 3 bases, there was a span of 14 bases. From germline, CDR1 is SGHRS and CDR2 YFSETQ. The CDR3 has 14 residues. The CDR3 protein is CASRSDSFYYGYTF. Written as DNA, the CDR3 is TGCGCCAGCAGATCTGACAGCTTCTACTATGGCTACACCTTC.

This clonotype was found many times. This may stem from a read error, because a much larger clone lies one nucleotide away. The V gene is TRBV6-2 or TRBV6-3, the J gene TRBJ2-7; TRBD1 aligns across 8 bases. There are 15 residues in the CDR3. Germline CDR1 and CDR2: MNHEY and SVGEGT. Trimming removed 0 bases from V and 3 bases from J; junction bases left unmatched: 4. The CDR3 coding sequence is TGTGCCAGCAGTTACTCGTGGACAGGGTACTACGAGCAGTACTTC. Its translation is CASSYSWTGYYEQYF.